The following is a T cell receptor beta chain sequence with its context. This entry belongs to a study of T cell changes during pregnancy in multiple sclerosis. Trimming took off 5 bases at V and 4 bases at J, with 13 bases between the two ends. Germline lookup yields CDR1 SGHDT and CDR2 YYEEEE. This CDR3 contains 14 residues. The repertoire was sequenced with immunoSEQ multiplex PCR; TCRdb's copy has only in-frame clones and lacks some. Counted here are 40,000 or so clones, around 91% occurring once; the ten biggest clones make up under 6.5%. The specimen comprised CD8+ T cells from peripheral blood mononuclear cells, sampled in the second trimester of pregnancy. The chain combines TRBV5-6 with TRBJ1-3; tentatively, D is TRBD1 (6 bases). The origin of this receptor is a female donor with multiple sclerosis, enrolled in a pregnancy study. The CDR3 reads CASSTGTPGNTIYF. CDR3 DNA: TGTGCCAGCAGTACCGGGACACCGGGAAACACCATATATTTT.